The 6 T cell receptor beta chains listed next were all sequenced from one sample in a study of T-cell reconstitution after alpha-beta-depleted transplantation in children. Unique molecular identifiers featured in how the TCRbeta library was prepared. MiXCR, applied by TCRdb to the PCR reads, yields one record per CDR3 protein. Of approximately 85,000 distinct CDR3 sequences in the sample, roughly 15% were seen once. The source material was PBMCs, mostly from graft donor cells, sampled 180 days after TCRalphabeta/CD19-depleted stem cell transplant. These receptors were obtained from a male patient between 2 and 15 years old who had a stem cell transplant for acute lymphoblastic leukemia, so the T cells may come from the graft donor.

Only a few counts were recorded for this clonotype. The CDR3 DNA reads as TGTGCCAGTAGTATTCCCGGGACAGGGAAGGGCAGCGAGCAGTACTTC. It translates to CASSIPGTGKGSEQYF. The rearrangement links TRBV19 to TRBJ2-7; 9 bases align to TRBD1. J was trimmed by 6 bases and V by 3 bases; bases with no gene match: 12. CDR1 LNHDA and CDR2 SQIVND come from the germline V gene (reference sequence). The CDR3 is 16 residues long.

This clonotype was seen a few times. The CDR3: CASSQLSNYGYTF. CDR3 nucleotides: TGTGCCAGCAGCCAACTATCTAACTATGGCTACACCTTC. The genes are TRBV3-1 and TRBJ1-2; D is ambiguous. Germline-derived CDR1 and CDR2 are LGHDT and YNNKEL (reference sequence). V lost 2 bases to trimming and J lost 0 bases, with 4 bases between them. CDR3 size: 13 residues.

The table lists this clonotype with a few counts. The chain uses TRBV20-1 and TRBJ1-1; the D is unclear. In germline, CDR1 is DFQATT, CDR2 SNEGSKA (reference sequence). V was shortened by 0 bases and J by 4 bases, with 9 bases between the two germline ends. The CDR3 length is 13 residues. This CDR3 reads CSARDTGGTEAFF. CDR3 bases: TGCAGTGCTAGAGATACCGGTGGCACTGAAGCTTTCTTT.

V usage is TRBV5-1 and J usage is TRBJ2-7; 9 bases align to TRBD2. CDR3 length: 13 amino acids. Germline V lookup: CDR1 SGHRS, CDR2 YFSETQ. The V segment lost 7 bases and the J segment 3 bases; nucleotides outside the gene matches: 5. CDR3 residues: CASSAGGSYEQYF. CDR3 nucleotides: TGCGCCAGCTCTGCGGGGGGGAGCTACGAGCAGTACTTC.

V usage is TRBV5-6 and J usage is TRBJ1-6, with D unresolved. The V gene lost 0 bases and the J gene lost 4 bases, with 17 bases spanning the gap. This CDR3 has 18 amino acids. Per the germline V gene, CDR1 is SGHDT and CDR2 is YYEEEE. The CDR3 reads CASSLEADPDFYNSPLHF. The DNA for the CDR3 is TGTGCCAGCAGCTTGGAGGCGGATCCTGACTTTTATAATTCACCCCTCCACTTT. Supplemented by reference TRBV5-6 and TRBJ1-6, the full variable domain reads DAGVTQSPTHLIKTRGQQVTLRCSPKSGHDTVSWYQQALGQGPQFIFQYYEEEERQRGNFPDRFSGHQFPNYSSELNVNALLLGDSALYLCASSLEADPDFYNSPLHFGNGTRLTVT.

CDR3 protein: CASSRTGDSNQPQHF. For the CDR3, the DNA is TGTGCCAGCAGCCGTACAGGGGATAGCAATCAGCCCCAGCATTTT. The chain combines TRBV7-6 with TRBJ1-5, with 7 bases identical to TRBD1. The V gene's germline CDR1 is SGHVS and CDR2 FNYEAQ. With V trimmed by 5 bases and J by 0 bases, 4 bases remained unmatched. The CDR3 runs to 15 residues.